This T cell receptor (beta chain) emerged from a study of shared clonotypes between healthy human individuals. Germline V gene sequence: CDR1 KGHSH, CDR2 LQKENI. The V end lost 2 bases, the J end lost 0 bases, and 4 bases lay between the germline ends. CDR3 size: 13 residues. This clone appeared a few times. This CDR3 is also generated by other DNA sequences in the sample. Produced via immunoSEQ multiplex PCR; TCRdb's table is partial and in-frame only. The sample includes 1,400,000 or so clones, 97% to 99% of them seen just once. Sequenced input: naive CD4+ T cells sorted from blood. Sample subset: CD45RA+ positively selected. The sequence was collected from a man aged 25-40 years in good health. V is TRBV18 and J is TRBJ1-1; D is undetermined. CDR3 sequence (DNA): TGTGCCAGCTCACCAGATATGAACACTGAAGCTTTCTTT. It translates to CASSPDMNTEAFF. Drawing the rest from reference TRBV18 and TRBJ1-1, the complete variable domain is NAGVMQNPRHLVRRRGQEARLRCSPMKGHSHVYWYRQLPEEGLKFMVYLQKENIIDESGMPKERFSAEFPKEGPSILRIQQVVRGDSAAYFCASSPDMNTEAFFGQGTRLTVV.